This T cell receptor beta chain is drawn from a study of CD8+ T cells in alopecia areata. The study's findings and limits: Patients shared TCRs less clearly than mice did, possibly owing to HLA. Affected scalp, especially in alopecia totalis/universalis, had a higher clonality than normal scalp did.

Following extraction, RNA underwent reverse transcription to cDNA, which served as the sequencing template. The repertoire was sequenced with immunoSEQ multiplex PCR; TCRdb's copy has only in-frame clones and lacks some. There are about 100,000 clones in the sample; around 60% occur only once, and roughly 15% lies in the top ten. Per germline, CDR1 MNHEY and CDR2 SMNVEV (reference sequence). The V and J ends lost 8 bases and 6 bases respectively, with 11 bases between them. The CDR3 covers 11 residues. This sample's treatment: oral pan-JAK inhibitor, 5-10 mg twice daily. Note on this clone: Its antigen is unidentified.

The receptor comes from a human donor with alopecia areata. The rearrangement joins TRBV27 to TRBJ2-7; D might be TRBD2 (5 bases). This sample comprised CD8+ T cells sorted from blood, obtained between weeks 55 and 65, from a patient treated with tofacitinib. The CDR3 region has the DNA TGTGCCAGCGGACGGCGGGCCGAGCAGTACTTC. This gives the protein CASGRRAEQYF.